Each of the 32 T cell receptor beta chains below was sequenced from the same sample in a study of CD8 T cells in Susac syndrome (dated by TCRdb to 2018 to 2020). The library was produced with the immunoSEQ multiplex PCR assay. RNA was extracted with the RNeasy kit and about 0.45 to 1 ug was reverse transcribed using random hexamers. TCRdb applied fastp at Q25 and MiXCR to the public reads, then kept only in-frame beta chains. Under each unique CDR3 protein, matching rows form one entry showing the most common genes and DNA. Recorded for this sample are 100,000 to 150,000 distinct CDR3 sequences; nearly 95% of them occurred a single time. 0.09% to 0.15% of the sample is held by the ten biggest clonotypes. Specimen: CD4+ T cells from PBMCs. All receptors come from a human donor in good health.

The rearrangement joins TRBV29-1 to TRBJ2-7, with TRBD2 matching 7 bases. The CDR3 runs to 12 residues. With 4 bases clipped from V and 6 bases from J, the junction kept 6 bases outside the gene matches. CDR1 SQVTM and CDR2 ANQGSEA come from the germline V gene. In DNA form, the CDR3 reads TGCAGCGTTGCTACAGCGGGGATCGAGCAGTACTTC. Amino acid sequence: CSVATAGIEQYF.

Comments on this clonotype: At one end the junction does not follow the germline gene, possibly because of a read error. The gene calls are TRBV12-3 or TRBV12-4 and TRBJ2-2, with 9 positions matching TRBD1. There are 15 residues in the CDR3. CDR3 residues: CASRPQGAKTGELFF. The CDR3 DNA reads as TGTGCCAGCCGCCCACAGGGGGCGAAAACCGGGGAGCTGTTTTTT.

The chain employs TRBV7-9 and TRBJ1-1, with D unresolved. The CDR3 has 14 residues. V was clipped by 1 base and J by 1 base, with 7 bases between them. Germline V gene sequence: CDR1 SEHNR, CDR2 FQNEAQ (reference sequence). The CDR3: CASSLGVANTEAFF. The CDR3 region has the DNA TGTGCCAGCAGCTTAGGGGTAGCGAACACTGAAGCTTTCTTT.

The gene calls are TRBV5-1 and TRBJ2-3; maybe TRBD1 (5 bases). CDR3 length equals 14 residues. CDR1 is SGHRS and CDR2 is YFSETQ in the germline V gene. V lost 4 bases and J lost 5, with 14 bases in between. The CDR3 sequence: CASSLGDGGDTQYF. The DNA for the CDR3 is TGCGCCAGCAGCCTAGGGGATGGCGGAGATACGCAGTATTTT.

J is TRBJ1-2 and V is TRBV19; D is unclear. Trimming took off 6 bases at V and 6 bases at J, with 11 bases between the two ends. CDR1 and CDR2 (germline): LNHDA, SQIVND (reference sequence). The CDR3 has 12 residues. In nucleotides, the CDR3 is TGTGCCAGTAGCTACTTAAACAATGGCTACACCTTC. Translation: CASSYLNNGYTF.

V gene TRBV6-5 combines with J gene TRBJ2-3, with a possible D match to TRBD2 (6 bases). Trimming cost V 8 bases and J 1 base, with 13 bases left between them. CDR3 length: 14 amino acids. Germline CDR1 and CDR2: MNHEY and SVGAGI. CDR3 nucleotides: TGTGCCAGCGCCGCGGGATCGGGCACAGATACGCAGTATTTT. Residues: CASAAGSGTDTQYF.

The gene calls are TRBV3-1 and TRBJ2-1; possible D gene TRBD2, 6 bases. Per germline, CDR1 LGHDT and CDR2 YNNKEL (reference sequence). The CDR3 contains 16 residues. Between the trimmed V and J ends, which lost 3 bases and 8 bases, there was a span of 20 bases. In nucleotides, the CDR3 is TGTGCCAGCAGCCACCGTACTAGCCCGATTAGTGATGAGCAGTTCTTC. This sequence encodes CASSHRTSPISDEQFF.

This clonotype occurred once. The J gene is TRBJ2-5, the V gene TRBV5-1; D is possibly TRBD2 (5 bases). Germline lookup yields CDR1 SGHRS and CDR2 YFSETQ. V lost 0 bases to trimming and J lost 5 bases, with 14 bases between them. The CDR3 loop spans 15 amino acids. The CDR3 is CASSLDVGADETQYF. The CDR3 bases are TGCGCCAGCAGCTTGGACGTGGGAGCGGACGAGACCCAGTACTTC.

This chain connects TRBV6-5 to TRBJ1-1; D is undetermined. The CDR3 contains 13 residues. Germline V gene sequence: CDR1 MNHEY, CDR2 SVGAGI. The germline V and J ends were trimmed by 2 bases and 2 bases, with 6 bases remaining between them. CDR3 in DNA: TGTGCCAGCAGTTACCCGGGAAACACTGAAGCTTTCTTT. This encodes CASSYPGNTEAFF.

This rearrangement joins TRBV9 to TRBJ2-7; a weak D match, TRBD1 (6 bases). V shed 4 bases and J shed 0 bases, with 14 bases lying between them. Germline V gene sequence: CDR1 SGDLS, CDR2 YYNGEE. This CDR3 spans 15 amino acids. The CDR3 nucleotides read TGTGCCAGCAGCCCCCGGACAGCGAGCTCCTACGAGCAGTACTTC. Residues: CASSPRTASSYEQYF.

The chain carries TRBV3-1 and TRBJ2-1; TRBD2 matches at 8 bases. J was trimmed by 0 bases and V by 2 bases; bases with no gene match: 3. CDR3 length: 16 residues. The germline CDR1 and CDR2 sequences are LGHDT and YNNKEL (reference sequence). This chain's CDR3 is CASSQMSGSSYNEQFF. The CDR3 DNA follows: TGTGCCAGCAGCCAAATGAGCGGGAGCTCCTACAATGAGCAGTTCTTC.

J is TRBJ1-1 and V is TRBV19; D is perhaps TRBD1 (5 bases). Trimming removed 6 bases at V and 1 base at J, with 12 bases between. This CDR3 is built from 14 residues. Germline CDR1 and CDR2: LNHDA and SQIVND (reference sequence). In DNA, the CDR3 is TGTGCCAGTAGGGCCTCCCAGGGGAACACTGAAGCTTTCTTT. Protein: CASRASQGNTEAFF.

The chain carries TRBV5-4 and TRBJ2-1; TRBD1 aligns across 7 bases. The CDR3 is made up of 16 amino acids. The junction had 9 bases not matched to a gene; V was cut back by 0 bases and J by 6 bases. Looked up from germline, CDR1 is SGHNT and CDR2 is YYREEE (reference sequence). CDR3 coding DNA: TGTGCCAGCAGCTTGGACGTAGACAGGGCAGGCAATGAGCAGTTCTTC. It translates to CASSLDVDRAGNEQFF.

The V and J genes are TRBV5-1 and TRBJ2-5, with D unclear. V was cut by 6 bases and J by 4 bases, with 16 bases left in between. Germline V gene sequence: CDR1 SGHRS, CDR2 YFSETQ. This CDR3 is built from 14 residues. This CDR3 is CASTSGWFGETQYF. DNA of the CDR3: TGCGCCAGCACCTCTGGATGGTTCGGAGAGACCCAGTACTTC.

This chain connects TRBV29-1 to TRBJ2-7, with 8 bases aligning to TRBD2. The germline V gene has CDR1 SQVTM and CDR2 ANQGSEA. V shed 2 bases, J shed 1 base, and the junction held 1 base outside the gene matches. This CDR3 is built from 13 residues. CDR3: CSVESGSSYEQYF. In nucleotides, the CDR3 is TGCAGCGTTGAAAGCGGGAGTTCCTACGAGCAGTACTTC.

The chain is built from TRBV20-1 and TRBJ2-1; D unresolved. With 0 bases removed from V and 5 bases from J, the gap between germline ends came to 8 bases. The CDR3 has 13 residues. Germline CDR1 reads DFQATT; CDR2 reads SNEGSKA (reference sequence). CDR3 nucleotides: TGCAGTGCTAGAGATCGGCTCAACAATGAGCAGTTCTTC. Translating gives CSARDRLNNEQFF.

The V call is TRBV28, the J call TRBJ2-7; perhaps TRBD2 as D (7 bases). Trimming pared 6 bases from V and 3 bases from J, leaving 15 bases between. There are 14 residues in the CDR3. Germline values: CDR1 MDHEN, CDR2 SYDVKM. In DNA form, the CDR3 reads TGTGCCAGCAGGGGGGGGCAGCCCCTCTACGAGCAGTACTTC. Encoded protein: CASRGGQPLYEQYF. Full variable domain (outside the CDR3, taken from reference TRBV28 and TRBJ2-7): DVKVTQSSRYLVKRTGEKVFLECVQDMDHENMFWYRQDPGLGLRLIYFSYDVKMKEKGDIPEGYSVSREKKERFSLILESASTNQTSMYLCASRGGQPLYEQYFGPGTRLTVT.

The V gene is TRBV7-9, the J gene TRBJ2-7; 7 bases map to TRBD1. Germline values: CDR1 SEHNR, CDR2 FQNEAQ (reference sequence). The CDR3 has 15 amino acids. J was trimmed by 3 bases and V by 5 bases; bases with no gene match: 10. Here the CDR3 reads CASSANRGVGYEQYF. CDR3 nucleotides: TGTGCCAGCAGCGCAAACAGGGGAGTGGGCTACGAGCAGTACTTC.

V usage is TRBV3-1 and J usage is TRBJ2-3, with D hard to call. Germline V gives CDR1 LGHDT, CDR2 YNNKEL (reference sequence). The length of the CDR3 is 13 residues. V lost 2 bases to trimming and J lost 7 bases, with 10 bases between them. CDR3 DNA sequence: TGTGCCAGCAGCCAACCCGCCACGCATACGCAGTATTTT. It encodes CASSQPATHTQYF.

This rearrangement joins TRBV29-1 to TRBJ1-6; no clear D gene. CDR1 is SQVTM and CDR2 is ANQGSEA in the germline V gene. The V gene lost 6 bases and the J gene lost 7 bases, with 13 bases spanning the gap. The CDR3 is 13 residues long. The CDR3 region is CSVRRGNNSPLHF. The DNA of the CDR3 is TGCAGCGTCCGACGGGGTAACAATTCACCCCTCCACTTT.

V usage is TRBV11-1 and J usage is TRBJ2-3; 11 nucleotides line up with TRBD2. This CDR3 spans 20 amino acids. V trimming: 1 base; J trimming: 2 bases; junction bases outside the gene matches: 14. The germline gives CDR1 SGHAT, CDR2 FQDESV (reference sequence). CDR3 region: CASSLGRGLADVKTTDTQYF. CDR3 in DNA: TGTGCCAGCAGCTTAGGTAGGGGACTAGCGGACGTGAAGACCACAGATACGCAGTATTTT. Combining the CDR3 with reference TRBV11-1 and TRBJ2-3 gives the whole variable domain EAEVAQSPRYKITEKSQAVAFWCDPISGHATLYWYRQILGQGPELLVQFQDESVVDDSQLPKDRFSAERLKGVDSTLKIQPAELGDSAMYLCASSLGRGLADVKTTDTQYFGPGTRLTVL.

The chain joins TRBV28 to TRBJ2-3; a weak D match, TRBD2 (7 bases). The V and J ends lost 3 bases and 3 bases respectively, with 16 bases between them. Germline V lookup: CDR1 MDHEN, CDR2 SYDVKM. The CDR3 has 16 amino acids. The CDR3 sequence is CASSFVGGGVTDTQYF. In DNA form, the CDR3 reads TGTGCCAGCAGTTTTGTAGGGGGGGGCGTAACAGATACGCAGTATTTT.

This chain joins TRBV19 and TRBJ2-7; 8 bases agree with TRBD2. CDR1 is LNHDA, CDR2 SQIVND, per germline (reference sequence). This CDR3 is 13 amino acids long. The V segment lost 10 bases and the J segment 3 bases; nucleotides outside the gene matches: 8. The CDR3 DNA reads as TGTGCCACCATTAGCGGGATAAGCTACGAGCAGTACTTC. This encodes CATISGISYEQYF.

V is TRBV20-1 and J is TRBJ1-1, with 7 nucleotides matching TRBD1. The ends lost 6 bases at V and 0 bases at J; junction bases unmatched: 4. The CDR3 is 13 amino acids. The germline V gene has CDR1 DFQATT and CDR2 SNEGSKA (reference sequence). The CDR3 coding sequence is TGCAGTGCCCCGGGACAGCTGAACACTGAAGCTTTCTTT. This sequence encodes CSAPGQLNTEAFF.

The chain has TRBV5-4 and TRBJ2-7; 8 bases fit TRBD1. The CDR3 length is 15 residues. Unmatched junction bases numbered 6, after V lost 4 bases and J lost 0 bases. The germline gives CDR1 SGHNT, CDR2 YYREEE (reference sequence). The CDR3 sequence: CASSKNTGGSYEQYF. The CDR3 DNA follows: TGTGCCAGCAGCAAGAACACAGGGGGCTCCTACGAGCAGTACTTC.

This chain uses TRBV3-1 with TRBJ1-1, with D possibly being TRBD1 (5 bases). V was pared by 0 bases and J by 0 bases, with 8 bases between. Germline CDR1 reads LGHDT; CDR2 reads YNNKEL (reference sequence). The CDR3 is 15 amino acids. The CDR3 sequence is CASSQEGTMNTEAFF. For the CDR3, the DNA is TGTGCCAGCAGCCAAGAGGGGACCATGAACACTGAAGCTTTCTTT.

The V and J genes are TRBV20-1 and TRBJ2-7; tentatively, D is TRBD2 (6 bases). V lost 6 bases and J lost 3, with 9 bases in between. CDR1 DFQATT and CDR2 SNEGSKA come from the germline V gene (reference sequence). The CDR3 extends over 11 amino acids. The CDR3 coding sequence is TGCAGTGCGGCGGGATTCTACGAGCAGTACTTC. Its translation is CSAAGFYEQYF.

This chain links TRBV7-2 with TRBJ2-5; no reliable D call. The CDR3 loop spans 12 amino acids. CDR1 SGHTA and CDR2 FQGNSA come from the germline V gene. V lost 3 bases and J 6 bases, leaving 8 bases between the germline ends. The CDR3 sequence is CASSLMRKTQYF. The DNA for the CDR3 is TGTGCCAGCAGCTTGATGCGCAAGACCCAGTACTTC.

The J gene is TRBJ1-1, the V gene TRBV20-1; D unclear. The CDR3 is 13 residues long. CDR1 DFQATT and CDR2 SNEGSKA come from the germline V gene (reference sequence). V shed 5 bases and J shed 1 base, with 11 bases lying between them. CDR3 in DNA: TGCAGTGCTGATACCGGTTGGAACACTGAAGCTTTCTTT. This sequence encodes CSADTGWNTEAFF.

This clonotype was observed a single time. The chain joins TRBV3-1 to TRBJ1-5; D call uncertain. The CDR3 contains 14 residues. Germline-derived CDR1 and CDR2 are LGHDT and YNNKEL (reference sequence). V gave up 4 bases and J gave up 7 bases, with 14 bases separating them. The chain's CDR3 is CASSPQRAPQPQHF. The CDR3 region has the DNA TGTGCCAGCAGCCCCCAGAGGGCCCCCCAGCCCCAGCATTTT.

V usage is TRBV9 and J usage is TRBJ2-2; no reliable D call. V was cut by 4 bases and J by 7 bases, with 14 bases left in between. The CDR3 contains 14 residues. Germline V gene sequence: CDR1 SGDLS, CDR2 YYNGEE. CDR3 sequence: CASSTRGRSGELFF. CDR3 bases: TGTGCCAGCAGCACCCGCGGACGGAGCGGGGAGCTGTTTTTT.

This chain joins TRBV18 and TRBJ2-7; D possibly corresponds to TRBD2 (6 bases). The CDR3 extends over 12 amino acids. The germline CDR1 and CDR2 sequences are KGHSH and LQKENI. Between the trimmed V and J ends, which lost 3 bases and 6 bases, there was a span of 9 bases. The CDR3 DNA is TGTGCCAGCTCACCCTCGACTAGCGAGCAGTACTTC. Protein sequence: CASSPSTSEQYF. The full variable domain, with the rest looked up from reference TRBV18 and TRBJ2-7, is NAGVMQNPRHLVRRRGQEARLRCSPMKGHSHVYWYRQLPEEGLKFMVYLQKENIIDESGMPKERFSAEFPKEGPSILRIQQVVRGDSAAYFCASSPSTSEQYFGPGTRLTVT.